These 4 T cell receptor beta chains share one sample of origin, sequenced in a study of T cells in Graves' hyperthyroidism and ophthalmopathy. TCR beta CDR3 region amplification was performed from RNA transcripts. A first-round RT-PCR of the TCR CDR3 used the HTBI primer set. TCRdb redid the calling of the multiplex PCR reads with MiXCR, one entry per CDR3 protein. The sample shows hundreds of thousands of distinct CDR3 sequences, less than 25% of them seen only once. The sample taken for sequencing was blood. Source of these receptors: a man younger than 40 with Graves' ophthalmopathy.

The chain couples TRBV5-8 to TRBJ1-6; no definite D call. This CDR3 comprises 15 residues. V lost 3 bases to trimming and J lost 0 bases, with 7 bases between them. The germline gives CDR1 SGHTS, CDR2 YDEGEE. CDR3 amino acids: CASSSVYSYNSPLHF. CDR3 DNA: TGTGCCAGCAGCTCAGTGTACTCCTATAATTCACCCCTCCACTTT. The full variable domain, with the rest looked up from reference TRBV5-8 and TRBJ1-6, is EAGVTQSPTHLIKTRGQQATLRCSPISGHTSVYWYQQALGLGLQFLLWYDEGEERNRGNFPPRFSGRQFPNYSSELNVNALELEDSALYLCASSSVYSYNSPLHFGNGTRLTVT.

This clonotype was detected only a few times. The chain has TRBV28 and TRBJ2-1, with D possibly matching TRBD2 (5 bases). V gave up 2 bases and J gave up 4 bases, with 6 bases separating them. Germline CDR1 and CDR2: MDHEN and SYDVKM. The CDR3 spans 13 residues. The CDR3: CASSLPGYNEQFF. CDR3 nucleotide sequence: TGTGCCAGCAGTTTACCGGGGTACAATGAGCAGTTCTTC.

This clonotype came up many times. This chain's CDR3 is CASRLAAGTGDFEAFF. The CDR3 nucleotides are TGTGCCAGCAGGTTAGCGGCCGGGACAGGGGACTTTGAAGCTTTCTTT. V is TRBV28 and J is TRBJ1-1, with 10 bases lining up with TRBD1. V shed 6 bases and J 7 bases; nucleotides not matched to a gene: 14. Germline CDR1 MDHEN, CDR2 SYDVKM. This CDR3 region has 16 residues.

The chain carries TRBV20-1 and TRBJ1-5; 8 bases fit TRBD1. The CDR3 extends over 13 amino acids. Looked up from germline, CDR1 is DFQATT and CDR2 is SNEGSKA (reference sequence). The J segment lost 6 bases and the V segment lost 4 bases, leaving 5 bases of the junction unmatched. The CDR3 loop is CSATGGFLQPQHF. The CDR3 region has the DNA TGCAGTGCTACAGGGGGCTTTCTTCAGCCCCAGCATTTT.